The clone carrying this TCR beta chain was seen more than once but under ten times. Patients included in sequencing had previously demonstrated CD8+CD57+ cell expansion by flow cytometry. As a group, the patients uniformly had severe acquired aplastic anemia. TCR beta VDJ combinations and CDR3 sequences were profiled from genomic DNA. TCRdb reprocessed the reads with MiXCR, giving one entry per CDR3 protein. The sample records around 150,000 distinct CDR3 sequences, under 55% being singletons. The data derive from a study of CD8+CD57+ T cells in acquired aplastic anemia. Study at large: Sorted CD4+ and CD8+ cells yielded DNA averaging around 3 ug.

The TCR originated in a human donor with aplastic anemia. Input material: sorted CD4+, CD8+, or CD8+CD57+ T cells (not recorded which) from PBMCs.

CDR3 amino acids: CASSPGQKSTDTQYF. DNA of the CDR3: TGCGCCAGCAGTCCTGGACAGAAGAGCACAGATACGCAGTATTTT. J is TRBJ2-3 and V is TRBV4-1, with a tentative D call TRBD1 (6 bases). V lost 6 bases to trimming and J lost 0 bases, with 13 bases between them. This CDR3 is built from 15 residues. The V gene's germline CDR1 is MGHRA and CDR2 YSYEKL.